A single sample gave rise to the 16 T cell receptor beta chains below, sequenced in a study of T cell responses to AZD1222 COVID-19 vaccine. TCRdb keeps only in-frame clones here, not all; method: immunoSEQ multiplex PCR. Found here are approximately 110,000 clones, around 83% of them singletons; the top ten hold roughly 4.4%. Sequencing used peripheral blood, obtained 28 days after the second AZD1222 dose. These receptors were obtained from an adult who received the AZD1222 COVID-19 vaccine.

The CDR3 sequence is CASSQTRGRGYGYTF. DNA of the CDR3: TGTGCCAGCAGCCAGACTAGGGGCAGGGGGTATGGCTACACCTTC. J is TRBJ1-2 and V is TRBV7-8; TRBD1 matches at 7 bases. With 5 bases clipped from V and 5 bases from J, the junction kept 11 bases outside the gene matches. The CDR3 totals 15 residues. Germline V gene lookup returns CDR1 SGHVS and CDR2 FQNEAQ.

The chain couples TRBV11-2 to TRBJ1-2; unclear D gene. Trimming cost V 0 bases and J 6 bases, with 14 bases left between them. Germline values: CDR1 SGHAT, CDR2 FQNNGV. The CDR3 has 15 amino acids. Here the CDR3 DNA reads TGTGCCAGCAGCTTAGATCCTCGAGGGAGCGATGGCTACACCTTC. Residues: CASSLDPRGSDGYTF.

V and J are TRBV5-6 and TRBJ2-3; D remains ambiguous. The CDR3 extends over 12 amino acids. V dropped 2 bases and J dropped 3 bases, with 4 bases sitting between them. CDR1 is SGHDT, CDR2 YYEEEE, per germline. The CDR3 DNA reads as TGTGCCAGCAGCTTATTTACAGATACGCAGTATTTT. Its protein is CASSLFTDTQYF.

The chain recombines TRBV18 with TRBJ1-5; 8 positions match TRBD1. The ends lost 6 bases at V and 7 bases at J; junction bases unmatched: 11. The germline CDR1 and CDR2 sequences are KGHSH and LQKENI. This CDR3 contains 15 residues. CDR3: CASSLGQGQEQPQHF. Written as DNA, the CDR3 is TGTGCCAGCTCTCTTGGACAGGGACAGGAGCAGCCCCAGCATTTT.

The chain couples TRBV27 to TRBJ1-3; D unclear. V gave up 1 base and J gave up 4 bases, with 11 bases separating them. The CDR3 has 15 residues. The germline V gene encodes CDR1 MNHEY and CDR2 SMNVEV (reference sequence). The CDR3 region is CASSLYSSKGNTIYF. CDR3 coding DNA: TGTGCCAGCAGTTTATACAGTTCGAAGGGAAACACCATATATTTT.

The gene calls are TRBV5-1 and TRBJ2-1, with 12 bases aligning to TRBD2. V shed 4 bases and J 9 bases; nucleotides not matched to a gene: 8. Germline loops: CDR1 SGHRS, CDR2 YFSETQ. The CDR3 extends over 15 amino acids. In DNA form, the CDR3 reads TGCGCCAGCAGCCCTAGCGGGGGGGTCCGGGCTGAGCAGTTCTTC. Translating gives CASSPSGGVRAEQFF.

This chain links TRBV5-6 with TRBJ2-5, with 9 bases matching TRBD2. The germline V gene encodes CDR1 SGHDT and CDR2 YYEEEE. This CDR3 has 14 amino acids. V trimming: 0 bases; J trimming: 5 bases; junction bases outside the gene matches: 2. The CDR3 region is CASSLGGGGETQYF. CDR3 nucleotide sequence: TGTGCCAGCAGCTTGGGCGGGGGGGGCGAGACCCAGTACTTC.

A note on this clone: Other nucleotide sequences from this sample produce the same CDR3. V gene TRBV9 combines with J gene TRBJ1-3, with 7 positions matching TRBD1. The length of the CDR3 is 15 residues. Germline values: CDR1 SGDLS, CDR2 YYNGEE. V was clipped by 2 bases and J by 2 bases; unmatched bases: 4. The CDR3 coding sequence is TGTGCCAGCAGCGTTGGGGGGACAGCTGGAAACACCATATATTTT. Translating it yields CASSVGGTAGNTIYF.

The genes are TRBV6-6 and TRBJ1-6; the D gene is possibly TRBD1 (6 bases). The CDR3 contains 14 residues. The germline V and J ends were trimmed by 4 bases and 11 bases, with 15 bases remaining between them. CDR1 MNHNY and CDR2 SVGAGI come from the germline V gene (reference sequence). CDR3 protein: CASSSTGPNAPLHF. Here the CDR3 DNA reads TGTGCCAGCAGTTCGACAGGCCCCAATGCACCCCTCCACTTT.

The chain links TRBV2 to TRBJ1-5; D uncertain. CDR3 length equals 12 residues. Trimming cost V 6 bases and J 3 bases, with 6 bases left between them. The germline gives CDR1 SNHLY, CDR2 FYNNEI. CDR3 sequence reads: CASRGNNQPQHF. The CDR3 DNA follows: TGTGCCAGCAGGGGCAACAATCAGCCCCAGCATTTT.

This clone appeared a single time. This sequence joins TRBV28 and TRBJ1-3, with 7 bases that match TRBD1. Germline-derived CDR1 and CDR2 are MDHEN and SYDVKM. This CDR3 comprises 16 residues. J was trimmed by 8 bases and V by 1 base; bases with no gene match: 11. CDR3 DNA sequence: TGTGCCAGCAGTTTATTAAGACAGGGTGGGTTAGACACCATATATTTT. Its translation: CASSLLRQGGLDTIYF.

This clone was picked up one time. Other DNA sequences in this sample translate to the same CDR3. V and J are TRBV19 and TRBJ1-1; D is unclear. Trimming took 3 bases from V and 1 from J, leaving 9 bases between them. The CDR3 extends over 14 amino acids. Germline V gives CDR1 LNHDA, CDR2 SQIVND (reference sequence). CDR3 residues: CASSIRGSNTEAFF. Written as DNA, the CDR3 is TGTGCCAGTAGTATCCGGGGATCGAACACTGAAGCTTTCTTT.

The chain uses TRBV6-2 or TRBV6-3 and TRBJ2-2; 12 bases map to TRBD2. In germline, CDR1 is MNHEY, CDR2 SVGEGT. Trimming cost V 0 bases and J 3 bases; bases outside gene matches: 5. This CDR3 contains 18 residues. CDR3 DNA: TGTGCCAGCAGTTACTCGTCTAGCGGGGGGGCGGACACCGGGGAGCTGTTTTTT. Amino acids: CASSYSSSGGADTGELFF.

The V gene is TRBV28, the J gene TRBJ1-1; a weak D match, TRBD1 (6 bases). Germline CDR1 MDHEN, CDR2 SYDVKM. The CDR3 loop spans 14 amino acids. Trimming removed 7 bases from V and 1 base from J, with 13 bases in between. In DNA form, the CDR3 reads TGTGCCAGCAAACAGGGAGGAGCGAACACTGAAGCTTTCTTT. It specifies CASKQGGANTEAFF.

The chain recombines TRBV5-8 with TRBJ2-3; perhaps TRBD1 as D (5 bases). CDR1 and CDR2 from the germline V gene are SGHTS and YDEGEE. This CDR3 has 17 residues. The ends were cut back, 0 bases at V and 4 bases at J, with 18 bases in the middle. CDR3 sequence (DNA): TGTGCCAGCAGCTTGGTCCCCAGGGCTGTACTGGCAGATACGCAGTATTTT. As protein: CASSLVPRAVLADTQYF.

J is TRBJ2-2 and V is TRBV6-2 or TRBV6-3; a possible D gene is TRBD2 (5 bases). The CDR3 has 14 amino acids. Germline CDR1 and CDR2: MNHEY and SVGEGT. V lost 3 bases, J lost 3 bases, and 8 bases lay in between. The CDR3 DNA follows: TGTGCCAGCAGTTATCGGGGAGACACCGGGGAGCTGTTTTTT. Protein sequence: CASSYRGDTGELFF.